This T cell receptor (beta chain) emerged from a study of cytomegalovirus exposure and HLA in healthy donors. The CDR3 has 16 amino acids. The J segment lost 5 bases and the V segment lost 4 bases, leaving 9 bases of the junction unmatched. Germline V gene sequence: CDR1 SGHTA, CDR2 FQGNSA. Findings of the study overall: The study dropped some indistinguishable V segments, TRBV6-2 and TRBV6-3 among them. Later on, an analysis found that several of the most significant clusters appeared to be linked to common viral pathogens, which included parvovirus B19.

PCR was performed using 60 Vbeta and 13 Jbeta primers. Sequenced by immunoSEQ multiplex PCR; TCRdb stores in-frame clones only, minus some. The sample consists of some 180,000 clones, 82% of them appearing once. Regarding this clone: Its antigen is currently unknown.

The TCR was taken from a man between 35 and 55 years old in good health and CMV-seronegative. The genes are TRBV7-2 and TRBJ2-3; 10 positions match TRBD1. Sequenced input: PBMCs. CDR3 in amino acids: CASSSQGQGLGDTQYF. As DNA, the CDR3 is TGTGCCAGCAGCTCCCAGGGACAGGGGCTGGGAGATACGCAGTATTTT.